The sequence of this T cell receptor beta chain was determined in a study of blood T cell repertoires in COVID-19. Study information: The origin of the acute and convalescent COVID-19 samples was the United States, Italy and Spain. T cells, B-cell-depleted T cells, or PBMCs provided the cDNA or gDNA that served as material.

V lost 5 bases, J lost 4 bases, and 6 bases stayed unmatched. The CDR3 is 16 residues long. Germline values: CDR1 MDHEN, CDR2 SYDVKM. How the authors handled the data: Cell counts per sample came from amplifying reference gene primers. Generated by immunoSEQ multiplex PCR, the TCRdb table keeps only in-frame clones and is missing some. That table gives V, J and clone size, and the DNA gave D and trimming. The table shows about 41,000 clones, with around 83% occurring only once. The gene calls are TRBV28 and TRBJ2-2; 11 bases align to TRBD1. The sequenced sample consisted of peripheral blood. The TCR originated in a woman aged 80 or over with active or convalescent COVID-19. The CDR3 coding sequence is TGTGCCAGCAGTACCCTTGGGACAGGGGGCACCGGGGAGCTGTTTTTT. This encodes CASSTLGTGGTGELFF.